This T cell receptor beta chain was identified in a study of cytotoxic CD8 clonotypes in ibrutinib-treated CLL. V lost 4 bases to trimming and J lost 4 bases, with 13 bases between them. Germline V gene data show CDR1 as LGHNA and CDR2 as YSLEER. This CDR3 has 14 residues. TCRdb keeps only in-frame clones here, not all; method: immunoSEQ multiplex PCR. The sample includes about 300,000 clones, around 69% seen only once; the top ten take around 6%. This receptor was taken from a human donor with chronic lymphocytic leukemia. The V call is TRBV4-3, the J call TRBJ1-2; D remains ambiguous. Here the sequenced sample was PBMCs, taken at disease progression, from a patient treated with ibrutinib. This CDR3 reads CASSPDGSLYGYTF. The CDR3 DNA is TGCGCCAGCAGCCCGGACGGAAGCCTCTATGGCTACACCTTC.